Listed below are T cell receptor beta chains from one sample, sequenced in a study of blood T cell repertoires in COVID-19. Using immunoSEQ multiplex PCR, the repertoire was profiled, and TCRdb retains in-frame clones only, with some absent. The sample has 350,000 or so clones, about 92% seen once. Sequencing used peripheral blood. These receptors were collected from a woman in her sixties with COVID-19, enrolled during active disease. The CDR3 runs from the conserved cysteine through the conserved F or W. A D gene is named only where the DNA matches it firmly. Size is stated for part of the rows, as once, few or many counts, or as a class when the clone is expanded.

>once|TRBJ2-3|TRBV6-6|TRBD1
CASSYSTGQGSDTQYF
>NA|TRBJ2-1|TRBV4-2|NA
CASSHTKREQFF
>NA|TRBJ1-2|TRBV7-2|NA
CASSLSGGGYTF
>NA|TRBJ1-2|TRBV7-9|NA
CASSVTLAAPEGYTF
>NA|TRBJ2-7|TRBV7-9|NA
CASSPTGLSSYEQYF
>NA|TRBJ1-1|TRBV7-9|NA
CASSPGITEAFF
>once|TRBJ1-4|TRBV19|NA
CASNRGEKLFF
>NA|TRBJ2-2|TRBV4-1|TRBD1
CASSQGTGAGELFF
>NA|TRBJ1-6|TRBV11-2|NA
CASSLESSYNSPLHF
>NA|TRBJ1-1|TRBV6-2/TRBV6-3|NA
CASSYSGSYTEAFF
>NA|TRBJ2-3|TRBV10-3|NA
CAISGGVVRSTDTQYF
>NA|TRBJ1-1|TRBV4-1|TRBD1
CASSPFWDSLNTEAFF
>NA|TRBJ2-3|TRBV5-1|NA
CASSLSALGADTQYF
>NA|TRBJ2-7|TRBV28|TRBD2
CASSSPEIAGRIYEQYF
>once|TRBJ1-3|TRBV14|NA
CASSLQGNTIYF
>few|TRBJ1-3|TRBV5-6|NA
CASSLYRDYLLSGNTIYF
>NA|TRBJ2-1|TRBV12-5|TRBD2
CASGLELAGGVLSSYNEQFF
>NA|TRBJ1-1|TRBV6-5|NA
CASSYQENTEAFF
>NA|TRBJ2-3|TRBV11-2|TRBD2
CASSFSGGALNTDTQYF
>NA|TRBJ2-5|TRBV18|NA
CASSPPTARDQETQYF
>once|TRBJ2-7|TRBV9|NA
CASSVGPGQTYEQYF
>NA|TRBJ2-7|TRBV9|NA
CASSVGQGDEQYF
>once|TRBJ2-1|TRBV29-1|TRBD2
CSVFSGGPVYNEQFF
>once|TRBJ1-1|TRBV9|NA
CASSPQTELNTEAFF
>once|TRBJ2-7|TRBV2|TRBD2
CASSEEGLGFYEQYF
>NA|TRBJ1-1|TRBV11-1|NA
CASSPPRGSTTEAFF
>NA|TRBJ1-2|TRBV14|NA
CASSQDWRGADTF
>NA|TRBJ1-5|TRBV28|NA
CASSQGGYQPQHF
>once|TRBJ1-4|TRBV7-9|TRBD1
CASGGQGHEKLFF
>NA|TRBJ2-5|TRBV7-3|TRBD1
CASSLRGQGVLQETQYF
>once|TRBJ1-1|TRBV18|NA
CASSPTGKLNTEAFF
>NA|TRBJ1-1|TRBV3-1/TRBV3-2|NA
CASSLRGYEAFF
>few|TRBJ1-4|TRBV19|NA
CASSTPGATNEKLFF
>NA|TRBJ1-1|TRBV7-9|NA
CASSLTGNTEAFF
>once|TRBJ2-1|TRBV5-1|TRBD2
CASKTGTSGGAAEQFF
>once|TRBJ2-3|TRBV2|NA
CASRGGDTQYF
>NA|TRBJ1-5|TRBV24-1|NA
CATSDLCRVGNQPQHF
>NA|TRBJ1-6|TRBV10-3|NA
CAISEFAYNSPLHF
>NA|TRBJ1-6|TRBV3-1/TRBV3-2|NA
CASSQGGRANSPLHF
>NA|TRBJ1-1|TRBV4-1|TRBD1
CASSQAGQGITEAFF
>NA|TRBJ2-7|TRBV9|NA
CASSVTGTGEQYF
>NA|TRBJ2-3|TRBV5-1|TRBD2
CASSSGLAAPDTQYF
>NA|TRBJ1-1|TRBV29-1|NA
CSGRTDMNTEAFF
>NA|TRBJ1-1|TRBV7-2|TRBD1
CASSDRQGGTEAFF
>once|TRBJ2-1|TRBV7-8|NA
CASSLEGTYNEQFF